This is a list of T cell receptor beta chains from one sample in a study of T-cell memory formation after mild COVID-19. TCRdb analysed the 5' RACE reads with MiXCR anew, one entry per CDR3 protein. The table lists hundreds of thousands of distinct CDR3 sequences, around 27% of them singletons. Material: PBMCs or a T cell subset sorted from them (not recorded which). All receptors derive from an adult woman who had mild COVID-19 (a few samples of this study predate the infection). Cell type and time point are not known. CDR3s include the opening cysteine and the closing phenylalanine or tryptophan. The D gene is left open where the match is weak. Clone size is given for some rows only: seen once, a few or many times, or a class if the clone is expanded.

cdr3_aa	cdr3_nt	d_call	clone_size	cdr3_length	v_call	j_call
CASSNGGVSYEQYF	TGTGCCAGCAGCAACGGAGGGGTTTCCTACGAGCAGTACTTC	-	-	14	TRBV6-2/TRBV6-3	TRBJ2-7
CASSLVARPNTEAFF	TGTGCCAGCAGCTTAGTGGCGCGGCCGAACACTGAAGCTTTCTTT	-	-	15	TRBV7-9	TRBJ1-1
CASSFAPGQVISGNTIYF	TGTGCCAGCAGTTTCGCACCGGGACAGGTGATCTCTGGAAACACCATATATTTT	TRBD1	-	18	TRBV6-5	TRBJ1-3
CASSSGARENEQFF	TGCGCCAGCAGCTCAGGGGCGAGAGAGAATGAGCAGTTCTTC	-	-	14	TRBV5-1	TRBJ2-1
CASSLNPTGTSEKNEQFF	TGTGCCAGCAGCTTAAATCCTACCGGGACTAGCGAGAAGAATGAGCAGTTCTTC	TRBD2	-	18	TRBV7-3	TRBJ2-1
CASSYEAGKSSYEQYF	TGTGCCAGCAGTTACGAGGCGGGCAAGAGCTCCTACGAGCAGTACTTC	-	-	16	TRBV6-6	TRBJ2-7
CASSVKVGGVHEQFF	TGTGCCAGCAGCGTAAAAGTAGGGGGGGTCCATGAGCAGTTCTTC	-	-	15	TRBV9	TRBJ2-1
CASSPEPGQGVNSYNEQFF	TGTGCCAGCAGCCCCGAGCCGGGACAGGGTGTTAACTCCTACAATGAGCAGTTCTTC	TRBD1	few	19	TRBV7-9	TRBJ2-1
CASRVRGPGSPLHF	TGTGCCAGCAGGGTCAGGGGGCCCGGTTCACCCCTCCACTTT	TRBD1	few	14	TRBV6-5	TRBJ1-6
CASSRQGSDTGELFF	TGTGCCAGCAGCAGACAGGGCTCGGACACCGGGGAGCTGTTTTTT	TRBD1	few	15	TRBV11-3	TRBJ2-2
CSGGSADTQYF	TGCAGCGGGGGGTCCGCAGATACGCAGTATTTT	-	few	11	TRBV29-1	TRBJ2-3
CANNRDQPQHF	TGTGCCAACAATCGAGATCAGCCCCAGCATTTT	-	few	11	TRBV7-3	TRBJ1-5
CASSLPGLGADTQYF	TGTGCCAGCAGCCTACCGGGACTAGGGGCAGATACGCAGTATTTT	TRBD2	few	15	TRBV5-4	TRBJ2-3
CASSSPLAGSGANVLTF	TGTGCCAGCAGCTCCCCACTAGCGGGCTCTGGGGCCAACGTCCTGACTTTC	TRBD2	few	17	TRBV7-9	TRBJ2-6
CASSSQTGTGNTIYF	TGTGCCAGCAGTTCACAAACAGGGACTGGAAACACCATATATTTT	-	few	15	TRBV6-1	TRBJ1-3
CASSQGGFRYEQYF	TGTGCCAGCAGCCAAGGGGGCTTTCGCTACGAGCAGTACTTC	-	-	14	TRBV3-1	TRBJ2-7
CASSFEQHSTDTQYF	TGCGCCAGCAGCTTTGAGCAGCACAGCACAGATACGCAGTATTTT	-	few	15	TRBV5-1	TRBJ2-3
CSASSRAGETQYF	TGCAGTGCTAGTAGCCGAGCGGGAGAGACCCAGTACTTC	-	few	13	TRBV20-1	TRBJ2-5
CASSERAALYNEQFF	TGTGCCAGCAGTGAAAGAGCGGCCCTGTACAATGAGCAGTTCTTC	-	few	15	TRBV2	TRBJ2-1
CSVAGGSSYNEQFF	TGCAGCGTTGCCGGGGGGAGCTCCTACAATGAGCAGTTCTTC	TRBD2	few	14	TRBV29-1	TRBJ2-1
CASNDSPYEQYF	TGTGCCAGCAACGACAGCCCATACGAGCAGTACTTC	-	-	12	TRBV2	TRBJ2-7
CASSLADWRQETQYF	TGTGCCAGCAGCTTAGCGGACTGGAGGCAAGAGACCCAGTACTTC	-	-	15	TRBV7-8	TRBJ2-5
CASSWGWDTQYF	TGTGCCAGCAGCTGGGGGTGGGATACGCAGTATTTT	-	-	12	TRBV7-9	TRBJ2-3
CASSRGGTGELFF	TGTGCCAGCAGCCGCGGGGGGACCGGGGAGCTGTTTTTT	TRBD2	many	13	TRBV3-1	TRBJ2-2
CASSRSGFYEQYF	TGTGCCAGCAGCCGGTCGGGGTTCTACGAGCAGTACTTC	-	-	13	TRBV7-9	TRBJ2-7
CASRPPGQGPNNYGYTF	TGTGCCAGCAGACCCCCGGGACAGGGACCCAATAACTATGGCTACACCTTC	TRBD1	-	17	TRBV6-4	TRBJ1-2
CASSRLSGDVYEQYF	TGTGCCAGCAGCCGCCTGTCAGGGGACGTCTACGAGCAGTACTTC	-	few	15	TRBV7-9	TRBJ2-7
CASSKPGSANYGYTF	TGTGCCAGCAGCAAGCCGGGCAGCGCTAACTATGGCTACACCTTC	-	few	15	TRBV12-3/TRBV12-4	TRBJ1-2
CASRRQAAADNSPLHF	TGTGCCAGCAGGAGACAGGCCGCAGCGGATAATTCACCCCTCCACTTT	-	-	16	TRBV6-6	TRBJ1-6
CASSTLHGGRTSYEQYF	TGTGCCAGCAGCACCCTGCACGGCGGGAGAACCTCCTACGAGCAGTACTTC	TRBD2	-	17	TRBV11-3	TRBJ2-7
CASSVGSVNTGELFF	TGTGCCAGCAGCGTAGGGTCAGTGAACACCGGGGAGCTGTTTTTT	-	-	15	TRBV9	TRBJ2-2
CASNTEDRPTGELFF	TGTGCCAGTAATACTGAGGACAGGCCCACCGGGGAGCTGTTTTTT	TRBD1	-	15	TRBV19	TRBJ2-2
CATRTGGNGYTF	TGTGCCACCCGGACAGGGGGCAATGGCTACACCTTC	TRBD1	-	12	TRBV15	TRBJ1-2
CASSPRTSGRVYEQYF	TGTGCCAGCAGCCCCCGGACTAGCGGGAGGGTCTACGAGCAGTACTTC	TRBD2	-	16	TRBV7-9	TRBJ2-7
CASTLGTDYYGYTF	TGTGCCAGCACCTTGGGGACGGATTACTATGGCTACACCTTC	-	many	14	TRBV28	TRBJ1-2
CASSMASGRGDTGELFF	TGTGCCAGTAGTATGGCGTCAGGGAGGGGGGACACCGGGGAGCTGTTTTTT	-	-	17	TRBV19	TRBJ2-2
CASSLAVYGYTF	TGTGCCAGCAGCTTAGCTGTCTATGGCTACACCTTC	-	-	12	TRBV7-9	TRBJ1-2
CASSIRQGGTDTQYF	TGTGCCAGCAGCATAAGACAGGGGGGCACAGATACGCAGTATTTT	TRBD1	many	15	TRBV7-8	TRBJ2-3
CASNERGGGGYTF	TGCGCCAGCAACGAGCGCGGGGGTGGTGGCTACACCTTC	-	few	13	TRBV5-1	TRBJ1-2
CAWSVLGDEQFF	TGTGCCTGGAGTGTACTAGGCGATGAGCAGTTCTTC	-	-	12	TRBV30	TRBJ2-1
CASSTPQGVGGEQYF	TGTGCCAGCAGCACACCACAGGGGGTTGGGGGCGAGCAGTACTTC	TRBD1	many	15	TRBV7-2	TRBJ2-7
CASSLAGVATDTQYF	TGTGCCAGCAGTTTAGCCGGAGTCGCCACAGATACGCAGTATTTT	-	-	15	TRBV12-3/TRBV12-4	TRBJ2-3
CASGLEQKNTEAFF	TGCGCCAGCGGCTTGGAGCAAAAGAACACTGAAGCTTTCTTT	-	-	14	TRBV5-1	TRBJ1-1
CASSLVGLFSYNEQFF	TGTGCCAGCAGCTTAGTTGGACTATTCTCCTACAATGAGCAGTTCTTC	-	-	16	TRBV7-2	TRBJ2-1
CASSNNLQGEGYNEQFF	TGTGCCAGCAGCAATAACCTCCAGGGGGAAGGATACAATGAGCAGTTCTTC	TRBD1	-	17	TRBV13	TRBJ2-1
CASSLFRRGRSDEKLFF	TGTGCCAGCAGTTTATTCCGAAGGGGGCGAAGCGATGAAAAACTGTTTTTT	TRBD1	-	17	TRBV27	TRBJ1-4
CASSLALQGLAGYTGELFF	TGTGCCAGCAGCTTAGCCCTCCAAGGACTAGCGGGTTATACCGGGGAGCTGTTTTTT	TRBD2	-	19	TRBV7-2	TRBJ2-2
CASLAGGNTGELFF	TGTGCCAGTCTAGCGGGAGGCAACACCGGGGAGCTGTTTTTT	TRBD2	many	14	TRBV12-3/TRBV12-4	TRBJ2-2
CATSDAPGTGNIDEQYF	TGTGCCACCAGTGACGCTCCCGGGACAGGGAATATCGACGAGCAGTACTTC	TRBD1	-	17	TRBV24-1	TRBJ2-7
CASSQDGKMGQETQYF	TGCGCCAGCAGCCAAGATGGCAAGATGGGACAAGAGACCCAGTACTTC	-	-	16	TRBV4-1	TRBJ2-5
CSAGVASGPYEQYF	TGCAGCGCCGGGGTAGCTAGCGGACCCTACGAGCAGTACTTC	TRBD2	-	14	TRBV29-1	TRBJ2-7
CATSRAPGGESYNEQFF	TGTGCCACCAGCAGAGCGCCCGGCGGGGAGTCCTACAATGAGCAGTTCTTC	-	-	17	TRBV15	TRBJ2-1
CASSDRTGGFGELFF	TGCGCCAGCAGCGATAGGACAGGGGGCTTCGGGGAGCTGTTTTTT	TRBD1	few	15	TRBV4-1	TRBJ2-2
CASSLGGGYSGANVLTF	TGTGCCAGCAGCTTAGGTGGCGGTTACTCTGGGGCCAACGTCCTGACTTTC	-	few	17	TRBV7-2	TRBJ2-6
CASSPAETQYF	TGTGCCAGCTCACCAGCGGAGACCCAGTACTTC	-	-	11	TRBV18	TRBJ2-5
CASSPMAHGDTQYF	TGTGCCAGCAGCCCCATGGCGCACGGAGATACGCAGTATTTT	-	few	14	TRBV7-3	TRBJ2-3
CASSTGLDRTDTQYF	TGCGCCAGCAGCACCGGACTAGATCGGACAGATACGCAGTATTTT	TRBD2	few	15	TRBV5-1	TRBJ2-3
CASSQRTGSSTDTQYF	TGCGCCAGCAGCCAGAGGACAGGCTCTAGCACAGATACGCAGTATTTT	TRBD1	-	16	TRBV4-1	TRBJ2-3
CAWSVQRQEQYF	TGTGCCTGGAGTGTACAAAGGCAAGAGCAGTACTTC	-	-	12	TRBV30	TRBJ2-7
CASSLSGLAGGPHTGELFF	TGTGCCAGCAGCTTAAGCGGTCTAGCGGGAGGGCCCCACACCGGGGAGCTGTTTTTT	TRBD2	few	19	TRBV7-9	TRBJ2-2